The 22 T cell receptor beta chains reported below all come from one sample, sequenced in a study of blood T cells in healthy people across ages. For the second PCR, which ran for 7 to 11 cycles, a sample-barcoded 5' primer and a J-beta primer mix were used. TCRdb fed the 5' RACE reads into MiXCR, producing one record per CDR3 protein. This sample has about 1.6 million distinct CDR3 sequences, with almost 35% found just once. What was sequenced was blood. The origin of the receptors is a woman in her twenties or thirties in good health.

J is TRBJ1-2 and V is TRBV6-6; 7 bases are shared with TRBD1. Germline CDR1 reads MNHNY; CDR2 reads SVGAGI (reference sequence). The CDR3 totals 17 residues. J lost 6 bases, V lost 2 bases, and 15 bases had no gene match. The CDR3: CASSYGNRGEVEDGYTF. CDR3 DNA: TGTGCCAGCAGTTACGGTAACAGGGGAGAGGTGGAGGATGGCTACACCTTC.

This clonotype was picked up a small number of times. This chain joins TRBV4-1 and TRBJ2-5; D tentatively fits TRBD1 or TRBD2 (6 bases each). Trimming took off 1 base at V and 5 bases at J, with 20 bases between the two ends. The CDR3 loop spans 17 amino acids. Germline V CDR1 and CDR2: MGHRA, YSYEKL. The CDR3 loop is CASSQVILGGPWETQYF. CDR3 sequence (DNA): TGCGCCAGCAGCCAAGTGATCTTGGGGGGCCCATGGGAGACCCAGTACTTC.

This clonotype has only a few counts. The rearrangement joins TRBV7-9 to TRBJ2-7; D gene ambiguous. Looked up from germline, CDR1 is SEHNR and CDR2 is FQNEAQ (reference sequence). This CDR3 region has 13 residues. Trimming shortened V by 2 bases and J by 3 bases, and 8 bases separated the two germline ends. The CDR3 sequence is CASSLPQNYEQYF. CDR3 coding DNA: TGTGCCAGCAGCTTACCACAAAACTACGAGCAGTACTTC.

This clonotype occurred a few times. The CDR3 DNA is TGTGCCAGCAGTCAACGCGGAAATAATGAAAAACTGTTTTTT. Translation gives CASSQRGNNEKLFF. The V gene is TRBV27, the J gene TRBJ1-4, with D hard to call. CDR1 and CDR2 (germline): MNHEY, SMNVEV (reference sequence). The V gene lost 5 bases and the J gene lost 4 bases, with 11 bases spanning the gap. This CDR3 is built from 14 residues.

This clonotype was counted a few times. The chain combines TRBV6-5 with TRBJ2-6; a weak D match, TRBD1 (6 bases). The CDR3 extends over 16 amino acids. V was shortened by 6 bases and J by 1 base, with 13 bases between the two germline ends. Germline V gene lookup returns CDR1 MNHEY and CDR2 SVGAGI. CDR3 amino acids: CASSPGQFSGANVLTF. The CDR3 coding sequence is TGTGCCAGCAGCCCTGGACAGTTTTCTGGGGCCAACGTCCTGACTTTC.

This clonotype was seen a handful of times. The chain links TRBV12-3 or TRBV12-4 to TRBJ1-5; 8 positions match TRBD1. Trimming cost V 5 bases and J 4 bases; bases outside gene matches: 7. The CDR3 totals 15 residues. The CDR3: CASSLGQGQNQPQHF. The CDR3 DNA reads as TGTGCCAGCAGTCTCGGACAGGGACAAAATCAGCCCCAGCATTTT.

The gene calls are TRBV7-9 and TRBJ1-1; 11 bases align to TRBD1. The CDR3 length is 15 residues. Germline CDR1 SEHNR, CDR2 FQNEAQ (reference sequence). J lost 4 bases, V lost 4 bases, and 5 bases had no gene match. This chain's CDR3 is CASSWTGGSGTEAFF. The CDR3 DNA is TGTGCCAGCAGCTGGACAGGGGGCTCGGGCACTGAAGCTTTCTTT.

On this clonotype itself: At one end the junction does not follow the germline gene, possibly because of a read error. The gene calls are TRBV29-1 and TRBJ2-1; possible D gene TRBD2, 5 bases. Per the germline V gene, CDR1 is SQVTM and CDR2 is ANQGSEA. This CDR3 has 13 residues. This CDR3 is CTHRASNHNDQFF. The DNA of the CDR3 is TGCACCCACCGGGCTAGCAATCACAATGACCAGTTCTTC.

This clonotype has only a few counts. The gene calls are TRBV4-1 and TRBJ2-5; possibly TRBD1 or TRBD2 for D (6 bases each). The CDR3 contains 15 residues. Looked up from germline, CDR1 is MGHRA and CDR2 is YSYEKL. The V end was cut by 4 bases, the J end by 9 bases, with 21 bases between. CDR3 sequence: CASSRRTGAVGAQYF. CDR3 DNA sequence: TGCGCCAGCAGCCGAAGGACGGGGGCGGTAGGGGCCCAGTACTTC.

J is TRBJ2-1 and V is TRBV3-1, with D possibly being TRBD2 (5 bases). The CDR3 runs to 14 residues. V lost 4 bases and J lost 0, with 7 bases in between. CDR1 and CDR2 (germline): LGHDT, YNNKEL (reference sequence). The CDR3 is CASSPGFSYNEQFF. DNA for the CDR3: TGTGCCAGCAGCCCGGGGTTCTCCTACAATGAGCAGTTCTTC.

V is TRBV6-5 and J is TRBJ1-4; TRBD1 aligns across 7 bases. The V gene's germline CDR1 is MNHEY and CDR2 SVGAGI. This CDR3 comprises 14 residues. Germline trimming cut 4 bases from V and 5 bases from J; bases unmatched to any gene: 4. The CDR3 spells CASSLGGYNEKLFF. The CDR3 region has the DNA TGTGCCAGCAGTTTAGGGGGCTACAATGAAAAACTGTTTTTT.

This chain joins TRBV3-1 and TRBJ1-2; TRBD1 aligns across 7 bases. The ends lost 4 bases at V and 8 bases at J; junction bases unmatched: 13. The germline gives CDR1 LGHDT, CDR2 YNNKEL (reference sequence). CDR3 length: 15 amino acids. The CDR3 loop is CASSPTRQGIVGYTF. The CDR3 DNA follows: TGTGCCAGCAGCCCGACTCGACAGGGAATAGTGGGCTACACCTTC.

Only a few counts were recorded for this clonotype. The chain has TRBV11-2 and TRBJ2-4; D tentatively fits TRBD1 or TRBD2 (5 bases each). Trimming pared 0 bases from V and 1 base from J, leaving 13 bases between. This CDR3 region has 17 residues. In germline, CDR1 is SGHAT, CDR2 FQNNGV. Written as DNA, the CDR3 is TGTGCCAGCAGCTTAGACGGGACCGCGACGGCCAAAAACATTCAGTACTTC. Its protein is CASSLDGTATAKNIQYF.

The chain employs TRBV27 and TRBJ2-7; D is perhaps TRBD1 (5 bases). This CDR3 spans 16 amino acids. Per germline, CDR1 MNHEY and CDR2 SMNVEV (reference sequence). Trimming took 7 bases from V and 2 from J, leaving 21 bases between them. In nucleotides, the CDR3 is TGTGCCAGCAAACCAATAGGGGTCTTATCCCCCTACGAGCAGTACTTC. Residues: CASKPIGVLSPYEQYF.

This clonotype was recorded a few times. CDR3 sequence: CASRRGGNTEAFF. CDR3 in DNA: TGTGCCAGCAGGCGGGGCGGGAACACTGAAGCTTTCTTT. V and J are TRBV7-7 and TRBJ1-1, with D perhaps matching TRBD1 (5 bases). Germline V gene sequence: CDR1 SSHAT, CDR2 FNYEAQ (reference sequence). Trimming stripped 6 bases from V and 1 base from J, with 9 bases between. The CDR3 totals 13 residues.

The DNA of the CDR3 is TGCGCCAGCAAGAGGACAGGGGGCTCTGGGGCCAACGTCCTGACTTTC. The encoded protein is CASKRTGGSGANVLTF. The V gene is TRBV5-1, the J gene TRBJ2-6, with TRBD1 matching over 10 bases. Germline CDR1 SGHRS, CDR2 YFSETQ. V shed 6 bases, J shed 0 bases, and the junction held 3 bases outside the gene matches. This CDR3 is 16 amino acids long. Full variable domain (remainder filled in from reference TRBV5-1 and TRBJ2-6): KAGVTQTPRYLIKTRGQQVTLSCSPISGHRSVSWYQQTPGQGLQFLFEYFSETQRNKGNFPGRFSGRQFSNSRSEMNVSTLELGDSALYLCASKRTGGSGANVLTFGAGSRLTVL.

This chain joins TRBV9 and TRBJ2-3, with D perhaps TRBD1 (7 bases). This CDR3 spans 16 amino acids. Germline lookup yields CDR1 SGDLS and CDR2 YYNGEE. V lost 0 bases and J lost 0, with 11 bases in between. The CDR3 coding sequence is TGTGCCAGCAGCGTAGGGAGGGGACAGAGCACAGATACGCAGTATTTT. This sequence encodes CASSVGRGQSTDTQYF. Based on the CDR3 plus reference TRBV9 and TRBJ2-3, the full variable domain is DSGVTQTPKHLITATGQRVTLRCSPRSGDLSVYWYQQSLDQGLQFLIQYYNGEERAKGNILERFSAQQFPDLHSELNLSSLELGDSALYFCASSVGRGQSTDTQYFGPGTRLTVL.

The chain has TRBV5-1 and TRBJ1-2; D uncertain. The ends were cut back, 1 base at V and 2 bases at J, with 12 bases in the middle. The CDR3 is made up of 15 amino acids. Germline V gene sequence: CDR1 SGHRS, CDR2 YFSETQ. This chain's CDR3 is CASSLSVAPNYGYTF. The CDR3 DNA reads TGCGCCAGCAGCTTGTCGGTAGCCCCAAACTATGGCTACACCTTC.

CDR3: CASSAWEVIEQFF. The DNA of the CDR3 is TGTGCCAGCAGTGCGTGGGAGGTCATTGAGCAGTTCTTC. The V gene is TRBV2, the J gene TRBJ2-1; perhaps TRBD2 as D (6 bases). There are 13 residues in the CDR3. The germline gives CDR1 SNHLY, CDR2 FYNNEI. Trimming shortened V by 4 bases and J by 9 bases, and 13 bases separated the two germline ends.

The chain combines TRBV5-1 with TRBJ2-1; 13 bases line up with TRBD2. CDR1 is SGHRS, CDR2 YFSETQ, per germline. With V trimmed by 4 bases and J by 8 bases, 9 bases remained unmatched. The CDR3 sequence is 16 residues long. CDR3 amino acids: CASSPGTSGIGHEQFF. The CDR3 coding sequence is TGCGCCAGCAGCCCCGGGACTAGCGGGATTGGCCATGAGCAGTTCTTC.

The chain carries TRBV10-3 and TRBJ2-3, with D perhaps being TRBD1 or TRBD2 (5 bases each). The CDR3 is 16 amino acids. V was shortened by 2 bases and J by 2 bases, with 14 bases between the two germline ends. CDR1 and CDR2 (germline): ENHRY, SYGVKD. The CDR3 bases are TGTGCCATCAGTGAGCCATCTGGGACCTCCACAGATACGCAGTATTTT. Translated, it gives CAISEPSGTSTDTQYF.

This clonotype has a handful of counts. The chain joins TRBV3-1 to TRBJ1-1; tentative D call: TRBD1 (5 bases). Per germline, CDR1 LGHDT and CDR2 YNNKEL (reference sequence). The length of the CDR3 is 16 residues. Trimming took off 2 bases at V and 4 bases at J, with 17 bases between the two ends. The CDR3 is CASSQTPANGGTEAFF. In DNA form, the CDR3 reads TGTGCCAGCAGCCAAACTCCCGCCAACGGGGGCACTGAAGCTTTCTTT.